This T cell receptor (beta chain) originates from a study of T cell responses to AZD1222 COVID-19 vaccine. The protocol was immunoSEQ multiplex PCR, while the TCRdb copy is restricted to in-frame clones and leaves out a portion. The data show approximately 150,000 clones, around 88% seen once. This clone was seen just once. Antigen specificity is unknown. Findings and caveats of the study: Most donors were white British, females outnumbered males, and clonal diversity was possibly underestimated. Spike was spanned by vaccine-associated CD4 TCRs, which were dominant at 160-218 and 743-854. Repertoire sampling happened only post peak T cell response.

The CDR3 spans 14 residues. Trimming removed 5 bases from V and 2 bases from J, with 10 bases in between. Per germline, CDR1 MNHEY and CDR2 SVGEGT. This chain links TRBV6-2 or TRBV6-3 with TRBJ1-5, with D tentatively TRBD1 (5 bases). Sequencing was performed on peripheral blood, taken on day 0 of MenACWY control vaccination. The receptor comes from an adult in good health. The CDR3 DNA reads as TGTGCCAGCAGTATGGGGGAGCGCAATCAGCCCCAGCATTTT. This encodes CASSMGERNQPQHF.